This TCR beta chain was profiled in a study of cytomegalovirus exposure and HLA in healthy donors. CDR1 MNHNS and CDR2 SASEGT come from the germline V gene. The CDR3 extends over 15 amino acids. V was trimmed by 3 bases and J by 0 bases, leaving 6 bases between them. In regard to this clone: What it recognizes is unknown.

The PCR made use of 60 Vbeta and 13 Jbeta primers. Sequencing was performed with immunoSEQ multiplex PCR; in TCRdb, only in-frame clones are kept and a portion is missing. This table has some 110,000 clones, approximately 58% appearing once. Study conclusions and caveats: Rarity marked most TCR sequences, yet some public TCRs occurred in many donors. Donor immune exposure was known only as CMV serostatus. Analyses of presence/absence relied on an assumption of roughly uniform sequencing depth across donors.

This clonotype was sampled from a woman aged 30 to 39 in good health and CMV-seronegative. This sequence joins TRBV6-1 and TRBJ2-6; D is ambiguous. The specimen sequenced was PBMCs. Here the CDR3 reads CASSDPYSGANVLTF. The CDR3 nucleotides read TGTGCCAGCAGTGACCCCTACTCTGGGGCCAACGTCCTGACTTTC.